Sequencing of this T cell receptor beta chain was carried out in a study of tumor and adjacent non-tumor tissue in lung cancer. Overall study: The cohort had about twelve adenocarcinoma, 2 squamous cell and 1 small cell patients. Patients were aged roughly 31 to 76, around ten men and about five women, stage I to III. On average, productive TCRbeta reads reached 4 million to 4.5 million per sample. General study findings and limits: Normal lung showed higher cumulative top 100 clone frequency than tumor.

Only one count was recorded for this clonotype. Its antigen is not identified. No cell sorting was done before RNA was extracted from the tissue. The length of the CDR3 is 15 residues. V shed 6 bases and J 5 bases; nucleotides not matched to a gene: 9. Germline assignment: CDR1 LGHNA and CDR2 YSLEER. Three rounds of nested PCR, following a modified ARM-PCR protocol, produced the TCRbeta library. TCRdb passed the multiplex PCR reads through MiXCR, listing each CDR3 protein once. The sample comprises 100,000 to 120,000 distinct CDR3 sequences, 84% of which are singletons, and 20% to 25% rests with the top ten.

The chain is built from TRBV4-3 and TRBJ2-1; 8 nucleotides match TRBD2. Source material: lung tumor tissue. The TCR comes from a man aged 65-85 years with non-small cell lung cancer. The CDR3: CASSHPPGLDNEQFF. In DNA form, the CDR3 reads TGCGCCAGCAGTCACCCTCCGGGACTAGACAATGAGCAGTTCTTC.